This T cell receptor beta chain was obtained from a study of technical replicates of blood from several donors. CDR1 is PRHDT and CDR2 is FYEKMQ in the germline V gene (reference sequence). V was cut by 0 bases and J by 0 bases, with 9 bases left in between. This CDR3 region has 16 residues. Only in-frame clones appear in the TCRdb table, and some are missing; sequencing was by immunoSEQ multiplex PCR. The data hold 80,000 or so clones, with roughly 94% observed a single time. This receptor was taken from a human donor in good health. The sequenced material came from T cells isolated from PBMCs. The gene calls are TRBV13 and TRBJ1-3; no clear D gene. The CDR3 sequence is CASSLGQAISGNTIYF. CDR3 coding DNA: TGTGCCAGCAGCTTAGGGCAGGCGATCTCTGGAAACACCATATATTTT.